This T cell receptor (beta chain) was sequenced during a study of CD8+ T cells in alopecia areata (dated by TCRdb to the late 2010s). For context, the study as a whole: Treated patients were enrolled in an open-label pilot trial of oral tofacitinib at 5 to 10 mg twice daily for moderate-to-severe alopecia areata. Tofacitinib was given for 6 to 18 months, followed by 6 months of follow-up off drug to assess delayed response and recurrence. High-throughput TCRbeta sequencing was used to examine T cell clonal expansion in alopecia areata in both the C3H/HeJ mouse model and human patients. Scalp tissue and sorted CD4+ and CD8+ peripheral blood T cells from patchy and totalis/universalis alopecia areata patients and from healthy controls were covered by human TCRbeta sequencing. Biopsies were taken from tofacitinib-treated patients at baseline and again at 4 and 24 weeks into treatment, and several of those patients also had a later scalp biopsy. Clonality in the scalp was compared among normal scalp (n=4), patchy alopecia areata scalp (n=8), and alopecia totalis/universalis scalp (n=8). RNA was extracted with the PAXgene miRNA kit for fixed scalp, the miRNeasy kit for PBMCs, and the RNeasy kit for mouse skin. TCRbeta CDR3 regions were amplified by immunoSEQ multiplex PCR using 35 Vbeta forward and 13 Jbeta reverse primers.

This clone was counted between two and nine times. No cognate antigen has been identified for it. The sample holds no much larger clone one base away, and base qualities are not on file. Results and caveats for the whole study, not just this receptor: Unlike mouse skin, where gammadelta T cells dominate, normal human skin contains resident alphabeta T cells that get sequenced too, which complicates analysis of the scalp TCR repertoire. TCR sequences shared between patients were less clear than in mice, possibly partly because of HLA diversity in the patient population. Lesional scalp, especially in alopecia totalis/universalis, showed higher clonality and more expanded CD8+ clones than normal scalp, suggesting antigenic drive.

Taken with the paper, the label for time point translates to: baseline before oral tofacitinib. Lesional scalp punch biopsies and peripheral blood were obtained from alopecia areata patients. PBMCs were isolated by density centrifugation and stained for CD3, CD4 and CD8, and CD4+ and CD8+ T cells were sorted on a FACSAria. There are 18 amino acids in the CDR3, from cysteine to phenylalanine inclusive. Here the CDR3 DNA is all that survives: 54 bases in frame from base 1. The trim is 0 bases for V and 4 bases for J, with a gap of 18 bases between the germline ends. The germline V gene provides CDR1 MGHRA and CDR2 YSYEKL. Library creation used the immunoSEQ multiplex PCR assay. To provide template for TCR sequencing, every sample had RNA extracted and reverse transcribed into cDNA. First-strand cDNA was synthesized using SuperScript III with a 2:1 mix of oligo-dT and random hexamers. A synthetic immune receptor repertoire was used to gauge amplification bias, and whatever bias remained was removed computationally. The study's own analysis went as follows. After raw reads were preprocessed to remove errors, the CDR3 was defined following IMGT conventions as running from the conserved cysteine to phenylalanine. To get clonality, Shannon entropy was normalized by log2 of the number of productive unique TCRs and the result was subtracted from 1. Whether scalp clones were CD4 or CD8 was inferred by matching scalp TCRbeta sequences against CD4 and CD8 repertoires sorted from blood. This is the immuneACCESS table as TCRdb keeps it, with only in-frame sequences that have V and J called. A part of the clones is gone; compared with another copy, unresolved V genes explain less than half, and the rest is unexplained. The V and J calls and clone size come from that table; D and trimming were worked out from the DNA. The sample includes 180,000 or so clones, with over 55% observed a single time. Over 1.5% of the sample goes to the ten largest clones.

The sample was CD4+ T cells sorted from blood, taken at week 0. In this chain, TRBV4-1 is recombined with TRBJ1-4; tentative D gene TRBD1, with 5 bases matching. The receptor was isolated from a human donor with alopecia areata. CDR3 loop: CASSQERTGRGDNEKLFF. The DNA sequence is TGCGCCAGCAGCCAAGAAAGGACCGGGAGAGGGGATAATGAAAAACTGTTTTTT.